This T cell receptor (beta chain) was sequenced during a study of cytomegalovirus exposure and HLA in healthy donors. Findings and caveats of the study: In an earlier analysis, about 90% or about 30%: the productive usage of most TCR beta V segments.

Details on this clone: Its antigen is currently unknown.

The CDR3 has 14 residues. Trimming left V 8 bases short and J 0 bases short, with 12 bases between. Germline V CDR1 and CDR2: MNHEY, SVGAGI. 60 Vbeta and 13 Jbeta primers were used in PCR. This table comes from immunoSEQ multiplex PCR, and its TCRdb copy is limited to in-frame clones, with some not included. Of 180,000 or so clones listed, roughly 82% are singletons. This clonotype was obtained from a middle-aged man in good health and CMV-seronegative. The rearrangement joins TRBV6-5 to TRBJ2-3; D is uncertain. What was sequenced was PBMCs. CDR3 residues: CASSLMTSTDTQYF. CDR3 DNA: TGTGCCAGCTCCCTAATGACTAGCACAGATACGCAGTATTTT.